This T cell receptor (beta chain) was captured by sequencing in a study of OX40 agonist ivuxolimab in advanced cancers. General study findings and limits: On average, a greater number of expanded clones characterised CD8+ T cells relative to CD4+.

Sampling of blood occurred at baseline, cycle 4 day 1, and cycle 7 day 1. The method was immunoSEQ multiplex PCR; TCRdb's version includes in-frame clones alone and lacks a portion of them. The sample lists 57,000 or so clones, 84% occurring once. As regards this clone: Its antigen is unknown.

The input for sequencing was CD4+ or CD8+ T cells sorted from blood, taken in a trial of the OX40 agonist ivuxolimab. This TCR came from an adult with an advanced solid tumor such as melanoma, head and neck, liver or kidney cancer.

This chain's CDR3 is CASSKQNTEAFF. The CDR3 DNA is TGTGCCAGCAGCAAACAGAACACTGAAGCTTTCTTT. The gene calls are TRBV7-2 and TRBJ1-1; the D is unclear. The CDR3 runs to 12 residues. The germline gives CDR1 SGHTA, CDR2 FQGNSA. The germline V and J ends were trimmed by 5 bases and 1 base, with 5 bases remaining between them.